Following are 6 T cell receptor beta chains from one sample sequenced in a study of immune cell composition in non-small cell lung cancer. Assay used: immunoSEQ multiplex PCR; TCRdb lists only in-frame clones, some missing. The sample contains roughly 2,700 clones, 65% to 75% of which appear only once. Sequenced input: lung tumor tissue. All receptors derive from a human donor with non-small cell lung cancer.

This chain connects TRBV19 to TRBJ1-1; D is possibly TRBD1 (5 bases). Germline V lookup: CDR1 LNHDA, CDR2 SQIVND (reference sequence). Trimming pared 10 bases from V and 1 base from J, leaving 16 bases between. This CDR3 is 14 amino acids long. Here the CDR3 reads CATLTDQRNTEAFF. The CDR3 nucleotides read TGTGCCACTTTGACAGACCAAAGGAACACTGAAGCTTTCTTT.

This chain joins TRBV30 and TRBJ2-3; maybe TRBD2 (5 bases). In germline, CDR1 is GTSNPN, CDR2 SVGIG (reference sequence). The CDR3 loop spans 12 amino acids. The V end lost 5 bases, the J end lost 1 base, and 7 bases lay between the germline ends. This CDR3 reads CAWDSGTDTQYF. The CDR3 coding sequence is TGTGCCTGGGATAGCGGCACAGATACGCAGTATTTT.

The rearrangement uses TRBV6-6 and TRBJ1-6; D ambiguous. The CDR3 loop spans 16 amino acids. Per the germline V gene, CDR1 is MNHNY and CDR2 is SVGAGI (reference sequence). The V and J ends lost 11 bases and 0 bases respectively, with 17 bases between them. CDR3 protein: CAVSSRSSSYNSPLHF. DNA for the CDR3: TGTGCCGTAAGCTCGCGGAGCAGCTCCTATAATTCACCCCTCCACTTT.

This clone is large (0.1 to 1%). The chain joins TRBV11-2 to TRBJ2-7; 9 bases fit TRBD1. CDR1 SGHAT and CDR2 FQNNGV come from the germline V gene. The CDR3 consists of 16 residues. The V gene end was trimmed by 1 base and the J gene end by 4 bases; junction bases not matched to a gene: 8. In DNA form, the CDR3 reads TGTGCCAGCAGCTTAGTATTTGGACAGGGGACGTACGAGCAGTACTTC. Translating gives CASSLVFGQGTYEQYF.

This clone was seen a single time. The rearrangement uses TRBV4-1 and TRBJ2-5, with 12 bases matching TRBD2. Germline CDR1 and CDR2: MGHRA and YSYEKL. The CDR3 consists of 17 residues. Trimming removed 1 base from V and 4 bases from J; junction bases left unmatched: 7. Here the CDR3 reads CASSQAPSGGASETQYF. The CDR3 DNA reads as TGCGCCAGCAGCCAAGCCCCTAGCGGGGGGGCCTCAGAGACCCAGTACTTC.

This clone came up a few times. The chain recombines TRBV5-4 with TRBJ1-1; D is unclear. There are 13 residues in the CDR3. CDR1 is SGHNT and CDR2 is YYREEE in the germline V gene (reference sequence). V was shortened by 7 bases and J by 1 base, with 11 bases between the two germline ends. CDR3 sequence: CASSSAENTEAFF. CDR3 nucleotides: TGTGCCAGCTCGTCGGCGGAGAACACTGAAGCTTTCTTT.